This T cell receptor beta chain was documented in a study of blood T cell repertoires in COVID-19. This clone was counted only a few times. Sequencing used immunoSEQ multiplex PCR; TCRdb keeps in-frame clones, though not all of them. The sample consists of roughly 220,000 clones, about 91% of them appearing once. CDR1 is PRHDT and CDR2 is FYEKMQ in the germline V gene (reference sequence). The CDR3 runs to 15 residues. V lost 1 base and J 0 bases, leaving 7 bases between the germline ends. The source material was PBMCs or T cells enriched from blood (not recorded which). J is TRBJ1-3 and V is TRBV13; D unresolved. This TCR was recovered from a woman between 45 and 65 years old with acute COVID-19. CDR3 sequence (DNA): TGTGCCAGCAGCTTAGACTACAACTCTGGAAACACCATATATTTT. The encoded protein is CASSLDYNSGNTIYF.